A single sample is the source of the 24 T cell receptor beta chains below, sequenced in a study of cytomegalovirus exposure and HLA in healthy donors. It was with 60 Vbeta and 13 Jbeta primers that the PCR ran. The protocol was immunoSEQ multiplex PCR, while the TCRdb copy is restricted to in-frame clones and leaves out a portion. The data hold around 99,000 clones, with 82% observed a single time. The sequenced sample was PBMCs. Source of these receptors: a young man in good health and CMV-seropositive.

In DNA, the CDR3 is TGTGCCAGTAGTGCGCCACAGGGGTTCAATCAGCCCCAGCATTTT. Translated: CASSAPQGFNQPQHF. The genes are TRBV19 and TRBJ1-5, with 7 bases lining up with TRBD1. The CDR3 has 15 residues. Trimming at V came to 5 bases and at J to 3 bases, leaving 7 bases not matched to a gene. CDR1 LNHDA and CDR2 SQIVND come from the germline V gene (reference sequence).

The chain is built from TRBV19 and TRBJ1-5, with D unclear. Trimming took 7 bases from V and 4 from J, leaving 14 bases between them. Germline-derived CDR1 and CDR2 are LNHDA and SQIVND (reference sequence). The CDR3 has 14 residues. CDR3 nucleotide sequence: TGTGCCAGTAAGGGAGGCGGTGGTAATCAGCCCCAGCATTTT. It codes for CASKGGGGNQPQHF.

J is TRBJ1-1 and V is TRBV7-9; 11 bases are shared with TRBD1. Germline trimming cut 4 bases from V and 3 bases from J; bases unmatched to any gene: 4. The length of the CDR3 is 15 residues. Looked up from germline, CDR1 is SEHNR and CDR2 is FQNEAQ (reference sequence). This chain's CDR3 is CASSWTGGYDTEAFF. In DNA, the CDR3 is TGTGCCAGCAGCTGGACAGGGGGCTATGACACTGAAGCTTTCTTT.

The CDR3 region is CASSVALTYEQYF. CDR3 DNA sequence: TGTGCCAGCAGCGTAGCTTTAACCTACGAGCAGTACTTC. V usage is TRBV9 and J usage is TRBJ2-7; D gene ambiguous. This CDR3 is built from 13 residues. The germline V and J ends were trimmed by 0 bases and 2 bases, with 6 bases remaining between them. Germline V gene lookup returns CDR1 SGDLS and CDR2 YYNGEE.

CDR3 DNA: TGTGCCAGCAGTGAACAGAATCAGCCCCAGCATTTT. Translated: CASSEQNQPQHF. The chain has TRBV2 and TRBJ1-5; D is unresolved. Germline V gene data show CDR1 as SNHLY and CDR2 as FYNNEI. V dropped 2 bases and J dropped 4 bases, with 3 bases sitting between them. The CDR3 covers 12 residues.

This rearrangement joins TRBV5-4 to TRBJ1-6; TRBD1 is a possible D gene (6 bases). Germline CDR1 reads SGHNT; CDR2 reads YYREEE (reference sequence). V was pared by 4 bases and J by 5 bases, with 16 bases between. This CDR3 is built from 16 residues. The CDR3 nucleotides read TGTGCCAGCAGCCCCAGGGGTCCGGTAGATAATTCACCCCTCCACTTT. Translation gives CASSPRGPVDNSPLHF.

The chain uses TRBV5-4 and TRBJ2-7, with 8 bases matching TRBD2. The CDR3 is made up of 16 amino acids. The germline V gene has CDR1 SGHNT and CDR2 YYREEE (reference sequence). The J segment lost 5 bases and the V segment lost 5 bases, leaving 15 bases of the junction unmatched. The CDR3 sequence: CASRVGGAGGLDEQYF. The CDR3 nucleotides are TGTGCCAGCAGAGTAGGGGGGGCGGGGGGCCTCGACGAGCAGTACTTC.

This chain uses TRBV19 with TRBJ1-1, with D maybe TRBD1 (5 bases). V lost 6 bases and J lost 1, with 9 bases in between. The length of the CDR3 is 13 residues. Germline CDR1 reads LNHDA; CDR2 reads SQIVND (reference sequence). As DNA, the CDR3 is TGTGCCAGTAGCTACAGGCGGAACACTGAAGCTTTCTTT. Amino acids: CASSYRRNTEAFF.

V and J are TRBV11-2 and TRBJ2-7, with D possibly being TRBD2 (5 bases). Germline CDR1 and CDR2: SGHAT and FQNNGV. The CDR3 has 14 residues. The V gene lost 5 bases and the J gene lost 5 bases, with 16 bases spanning the gap. The CDR3, as DNA: TGTGCCAGCAGCCCAGACCGGGGTAGGAACGAGCAGTACTTC. The encoded protein is CASSPDRGRNEQYF.

This chain connects TRBV5-1 to TRBJ2-3; maybe TRBD2 (5 bases). The CDR3 consists of 16 residues. Germline V gene data show CDR1 as SGHRS and CDR2 as YFSETQ. V was pared by 2 bases and J by 3 bases, with 16 bases between. CDR3 sequence: CASSLPGIAPTDTQYF. DNA for the CDR3: TGCGCCAGCAGCTTACCCGGGATCGCACCTACAGATACGCAGTATTTT.

The chain carries TRBV10-3 and TRBJ2-2; 9 bases are shared with TRBD1. With 6 bases clipped from V and 4 bases from J, the junction kept 6 bases outside the gene matches. This CDR3 comprises 15 residues. Germline-derived CDR1 and CDR2 are ENHRY and SYGVKD. The CDR3 DNA is TGTGCCATCAGGGTGGGACAGGGAGGCACCGGGGAGCTGTTTTTT. Amino acids: CAIRVGQGGTGELFF.

V usage is TRBV5-1 and J usage is TRBJ1-3, with 9 bases identical to TRBD1. Germline V gene lookup returns CDR1 SGHRS and CDR2 YFSETQ. V shed 3 bases and J 2 bases; nucleotides not matched to a gene: 3. The CDR3 is made up of 15 amino acids. The CDR3 DNA reads as TGCGCCAGCAGCTCACAGGGGGCCACTGGAAACACCATATATTTT. It is translated as CASSSQGATGNTIYF.

The chain joins TRBV5-1 to TRBJ2-5; tentatively, D is TRBD2 (5 bases). Per germline, CDR1 SGHRS and CDR2 YFSETQ. The V end lost 4 bases, the J end lost 5 bases, and 12 bases lay between the germline ends. The CDR3 has 13 amino acids. The chain's CDR3 is CASSPLVIETQYF. Here the CDR3 DNA reads TGCGCCAGCAGCCCACTAGTAATTGAGACCCAGTACTTC.

The chain links TRBV2 to TRBJ2-1; D is perhaps TRBD2 (6 bases). Germline values: CDR1 SNHLY, CDR2 FYNNEI. V lost 4 bases and J lost 9, with 16 bases in between. The CDR3 sequence is 14 residues long. Here the CDR3 DNA reads TGTGCCAGCAGTGCTACCGGGGGAAAGGCTGAGCAGTTCTTC. Protein sequence: CASSATGGKAEQFF.

The V and J genes are TRBV18 and TRBJ1-2, with 8 nucleotides matching TRBD1. V dropped 6 bases and J dropped 4; count of bases not matched to a gene: 7. From germline, CDR1 is KGHSH and CDR2 LQKENI. CDR3 length: 14 residues. The CDR3 loop is CASSLGDRSYGYTF. The CDR3 DNA reads TGTGCCAGCTCTCTTGGGGACAGGAGCTATGGCTACACCTTC.

The V and J genes are TRBV6-6 and TRBJ2-2; possible D gene TRBD2, 6 bases. Germline V lookup: CDR1 MNHNY, CDR2 SVGAGI (reference sequence). The CDR3 consists of 15 residues. The V and J ends lost 3 bases and 6 bases respectively, with 14 bases between them. In nucleotides, the CDR3 is TGTGCCAGCAGTTATGGGCGGGACTCGTCCGGGGAGCTGTTTTTT. As protein: CASSYGRDSSGELFF.

This rearrangement joins TRBV2 to TRBJ2-1; D remains ambiguous. Trimming took off 3 bases at V and 7 bases at J, with 13 bases between the two ends. The CDR3 length is 14 residues. Per the germline V gene, CDR1 is SNHLY and CDR2 is FYNNEI. CDR3 sequence: CASSEGQLLNEQFF. Here the CDR3 DNA reads TGTGCCAGCAGTGAGGGCCAGCTTTTAAATGAGCAGTTCTTC. The full variable domain, in which reference TRBV2 and TRBJ2-1 provide the parts outside the CDR3, is EPEVTQTPSHQVTQMGQEVILRCVPISNHLYFYWYRQILGQKVEFLVSFYNNEISEKSEIFDDQFSVERPDGSNFTLKIRSTKLEDSAMYFCASSEGQLLNEQFFGPGTRLTVL.

This clone occurred a few times. The V gene is TRBV9, the J gene TRBJ1-1, with 11 bases fitting TRBD1. Germline values: CDR1 SGDLS, CDR2 YYNGEE. CDR3 length equals 14 residues. With 3 bases clipped from V and 6 bases from J, the junction kept 4 bases outside the gene matches. The CDR3 here is CASSGMGQGAEAFF. The CDR3 nucleotides are TGTGCCAGCAGCGGAATGGGACAGGGGGCTGAAGCTTTCTTT.

The chain uses TRBV5-6 and TRBJ1-5, with D unclear. V shed 0 bases and J shed 5 bases, with 12 bases lying between them. The germline CDR1 and CDR2 sequences are SGHDT and YYEEEE. The CDR3 contains 15 residues. DNA for the CDR3: TGTGCCAGCAGCTTGGCCTTGACTGGAGATCAGCCCCAGCATTTT. It translates to CASSLALTGDQPQHF. The entire variable domain, with the rest obtained from reference TRBV5-6 and TRBJ1-5, is as follows: DAGVTQSPTHLIKTRGQQVTLRCSPKSGHDTVSWYQQALGQGPQFIFQYYEEEERQRGNFPDRFSGHQFPNYSSELNVNALLLGDSALYLCASSLALTGDQPQHFGDGTRLSIL.

The V gene is TRBV6-5, the J gene TRBJ1-1; possibly TRBD1 for D (5 bases). From germline, CDR1 is MNHEY and CDR2 SVGAGI. Trimming took 5 bases from V and 3 from J, leaving 13 bases between them. This CDR3 contains 14 residues. CDR3 in amino acids: CASSEVWGDTEAFF. The CDR3 region has the DNA TGTGCCAGCAGTGAAGTCTGGGGGGACACTGAAGCTTTCTTT.

The chain is built from TRBV19 and TRBJ1-3; a possible D gene is TRBD1 (6 bases). Deletions cut 3 bases from V and 0 bases from J, with 9 bases between. The CDR3 runs to 15 residues. Germline V gene data show CDR1 as LNHDA and CDR2 as SQIVND (reference sequence). For the CDR3, the DNA is TGTGCCAGTAGTATCACAGGGAACTCTGGAAACACCATATATTTT. As protein: CASSITGNSGNTIYF.

The CDR3 DNA is TGTGCCAGCAGTTACGGAGGGGGCAACACCGGGGAGCTGTTTTTT. Protein product: CASSYGGGNTGELFF. V usage is TRBV6-5 and J usage is TRBJ2-2, with D possibly being TRBD1 (7 bases). V was trimmed by 2 bases and J by 2 bases, leaving 9 bases between them. Germline lookup yields CDR1 MNHEY and CDR2 SVGAGI. The length of the CDR3 is 15 residues.

Only a few counts were recorded for this clone. CDR3: CASSIRPGTGYSNQPQHF. In DNA form, the CDR3 reads TGTGCCAGCAGCATTCGTCCCGGGACAGGGTACAGCAATCAGCCCCAGCATTTT. The V gene is TRBV7-6, the J gene TRBJ1-5; 9 bases map to TRBD1. V was pared by 5 bases and J by 1 base, with 12 bases of the junction left unmatched. This CDR3 region has 18 residues. Germline V gene data show CDR1 as SGHVS and CDR2 as FNYEAQ.

CDR3 sequence reads: CASSRTSGSYEQYF. The CDR3 DNA sequence: TGCGCCAGCAGCAGGACTAGCGGTTCCTACGAGCAGTACTTC. This rearrangement joins TRBV5-1 to TRBJ2-7; the match to TRBD2 covers 10 bases. Trimming took 4 bases from V and 1 from J; bases not matched to a gene: 2. From germline, CDR1 is SGHRS and CDR2 YFSETQ. The CDR3 spans 14 residues.